Presented here are 15 T cell receptor beta chains from one specimen sequenced in a study of cytomegalovirus exposure and HLA in healthy donors. PCR primers comprised 60 Vbeta and 13 Jbeta primers. Assay: immunoSEQ multiplex PCR; the TCRdb copy retains only in-frame clones and omits some. The top ten clones hold 20% to 25% of a sample with around 100,000 clones, approximately 80% of them seen once. Material for sequencing was PBMCs. These receptors were collected from a man in his thirties or forties in good health and CMV-seropositive.

This chain joins TRBV6-5 and TRBJ2-2, with TRBD1 matching over 10 bases. The V segment lost 6 bases and the J segment 2 bases; nucleotides outside the gene matches: 3. Germline CDR1 is MNHEY and CDR2 is SVGAGI. The length of the CDR3 is 15 residues. CDR3 coding DNA: TGTGCCAGCAGGAGGGACAGGGGTAACACCGGGGAGCTGTTTTTT. This codes for CASRRDRGNTGELFF.

The J gene is TRBJ2-3, the V gene TRBV11-1, with 11 positions matching TRBD2. With 5 bases clipped from V and 0 bases from J, the junction kept 4 bases outside the gene matches. Germline-derived CDR1 and CDR2 are SGHAT and FQDESV (reference sequence). The CDR3 totals 16 residues. Here the CDR3 reads CASSTTSGSSTDTQYF. In DNA, the CDR3 is TGTGCCAGCAGCACCACTAGCGGGAGTAGCACAGATACGCAGTATTTT.

The sample holds a few counts of this clone. The chain couples TRBV9 to TRBJ1-4, with TRBD1 matching 7 bases. The germline V gene encodes CDR1 SGDLS and CDR2 YYNGEE. J lost 2 bases, V lost 3 bases, and 4 bases had no gene match. The CDR3 loop spans 15 amino acids. The CDR3 loop reads CASSGSGGTNEKLFF. As DNA, the CDR3 is TGTGCCAGCAGCGGGTCAGGGGGGACTAATGAAAAACTGTTTTTT. Full variable domain (remainder filled in from reference TRBV9 and TRBJ1-4): DSGVTQTPKHLITATGQRVTLRCSPRSGDLSVYWYQQSLDQGLQFLIQYYNGEERAKGNILERFSAQQFPDLHSELNLSSLELGDSALYFCASSGSGGTNEKLFFGSGTQLSVL.

This chain uses TRBV27 with TRBJ2-1, with 9 bases aligning to TRBD1. Looked up from germline, CDR1 is MNHEY and CDR2 is SMNVEV (reference sequence). This CDR3 has 13 residues. Losses at the gene ends were 5 bases for V and 14 bases for J; bases not matched to a gene: 10. The CDR3 is CASSPTRQGDKFF. Written as DNA, the CDR3 is TGTGCCAGCAGTCCCACCCGACAGGGGGATAAGTTCTTC.

In its sample, this clone was seen once. The chain joins TRBV5-1 to TRBJ2-1; D unclear. V lost 4 bases, J lost 6 bases, and 14 bases lay in between. The V gene's germline CDR1 is SGHRS and CDR2 YFSETQ. CDR3 size: 14 residues. CDR3 amino acids: CASSPLPGFNEQFF. CDR3 coding DNA: TGCGCCAGCAGCCCTCTCCCAGGTTTCAATGAGCAGTTCTTC.

The DNA of the CDR3 is TGCGCCAGCAGCGCATCAAGGACAGGGAACAATGAGCAGTTCTTC. Translating gives CASSASRTGNNEQFF. V and J are TRBV5-1 and TRBJ2-1; 8 nucleotides line up with TRBD1. Germline V gives CDR1 SGHRS, CDR2 YFSETQ. The CDR3 loop spans 15 amino acids. The ends lost 4 bases at V and 5 bases at J; junction bases unmatched: 8.

V and J are TRBV12-5 and TRBJ2-5; TRBD2 might be the D (6 bases). Germline-derived CDR1 and CDR2 are LGHNT and FRNRAP. This CDR3 comprises 15 residues. Trimming left V 1 base short and J 0 bases short, with 9 bases between. The CDR3 coding sequence is TGTGCTAGTGGTTTGGGCGGGACCCACCAAGAGACCCAGTACTTC. This codes for CASGLGGTHQETQYF.

V and J are TRBV27 and TRBJ2-4, with D tentatively TRBD1 (5 bases). V was cut by 6 bases and J by 4 bases, with 19 bases left in between. Germline CDR1 reads MNHEY; CDR2 reads SMNVEV (reference sequence). The length of the CDR3 is 16 residues. The CDR3 loop reads CASSTTAPRLKNIQYF. In nucleotides, the CDR3 is TGTGCCAGCAGCACGACAGCTCCACGGTTGAAAAACATTCAGTACTTC.

The chain carries TRBV5-5 and TRBJ2-7, with 9 nucleotides matching TRBD1. Germline V CDR1 and CDR2: SGHKS, YYEKEE (reference sequence). The V and J ends lost 3 bases and 5 bases, in that order; junction bases with no gene match: 9. CDR3 size: 15 residues. CDR3 amino acids: CASSSRDREAHEQYF. The CDR3 nucleotides are TGTGCCAGCAGCTCCCGGGACAGGGAAGCCCACGAGCAGTACTTC.

This chain links TRBV4-1 with TRBJ2-1, with 14 bases fitting TRBD2. J gave up 14 bases and V 1 base, and 7 bases lay outside the gene matches. The CDR3 has 15 residues. The germline CDR1 and CDR2 sequences are MGHRA and YSYEKL. The CDR3 loop reads CASSQVGTSGRKEFF. Written as DNA, the CDR3 is TGCGCCAGCAGCCAAGTGGGGACTAGCGGGAGAAAAGAGTTCTTC.

The chain joins TRBV5-6 to TRBJ1-2; 9 bases fit TRBD1. The length of the CDR3 is 16 residues. Unmatched junction bases numbered 8, after V lost 1 base and J lost 4 bases. The V gene's germline CDR1 is SGHDT and CDR2 YYEEEE. CDR3 loop: CASSLSTGTGTYGYTF. CDR3 bases: TGTGCCAGCAGCTTGTCAACCGGGACAGGGACCTATGGCTACACCTTC.

The genes are TRBV15 and TRBJ2-2; 10 bases match TRBD1. The CDR3 runs 16 residues. The J segment lost 2 bases and the V segment lost 2 bases, leaving 2 bases of the junction unmatched. Per the germline V gene, CDR1 is LNHNV and CDR2 is YYDKDF (reference sequence). The CDR3 nucleotides read TGTGCCACCAGCAGAATGACAGGGGGCAACACCGGGGAGCTGTTTTTT. This sequence encodes CATSRMTGGNTGELFF.

The J gene is TRBJ2-2, the V gene TRBV11-3; 7 bases are a match to TRBD2. This CDR3 has 15 residues. Germline loops: CDR1 SGHNT, CDR2 YENEEA. V was clipped by 3 bases and J by 4 bases; unmatched bases: 5. This CDR3 reads CASSFTASGTGELFF. DNA of the CDR3: TGTGCCAGCAGCTTTACGGCTAGCGGCACCGGGGAGCTGTTTTTT.

V is TRBV6-5 and J is TRBJ1-5, with D maybe TRBD1 (6 bases). Germline loops: CDR1 MNHEY, CDR2 SVGAGI. The CDR3 length is 14 residues. V was clipped by 5 bases and J by 7 bases, with 15 bases between them. The CDR3 bases are TGTGCCAGCAGTAAGATGACAGGCATGCAGCCCCAGCATTTT. This gives the protein CASSKMTGMQPQHF.

Worth noting for this clone: One junction end does not reproduce the germline sequence, and a read error may be involved. Different DNA sequences within this sample yield the same CDR3. CDR3 in amino acids: CASSLTGLGEKLFF. CDR3 sequence (DNA): TGTGCCAGCAGTTTGACAGGACTGGGAGAAAAACTATTTTTT. The chain joins TRBV27 to TRBJ1-4; a weak D match, TRBD1 (6 bases). Germline CDR1 and CDR2: MNHEY and SMNVEV (reference sequence). This CDR3 comprises 14 residues.